This paragraph covers one T cell receptor (beta chain) sequence. The data were obtained in a study of blood T cell repertoires in COVID-19. Overall study context: T cells, B-cell-depleted T cells, or PBMCs supplied cDNA or gDNA.

Source study methods: The assay estimated nucleated cells by amplifying reference gene primers. Libraries were prepared by immunoSEQ multiplex PCR; TCRdb keeps only in-frame clonotypes and omits some of them. The V and J calls and clone size were taken over from that table, and D and trimming were inferred from the DNA. The data contain approximately 250,000 clones, around 83% of them singletons. The receptor was derived from a woman aged 45-59 years with acute or convalescent COVID-19. Sequencing used peripheral blood.

For the CDR3, the DNA is TGTGCCAGCAGCTCTGGAGGGGTACGGGAGTGGCAAGAGACCCAGTACTTC. The encoded protein is CASSSGGVREWQETQYF. This sequence joins TRBV7-2 and TRBJ2-5; D possibly corresponds to TRBD2 (6 bases). The V end lost 4 bases, the J end lost 2 bases, and 20 bases lay between the germline ends. This CDR3 is built from 17 residues. Germline lookup yields CDR1 SGHTA and CDR2 FQGNSA.